These 19 T cell receptor beta chains share one sample of origin, sequenced in a study of molecular identifiers for immune sequencing clone quantification. TCRdb redid the calling of the PCR reads with MiXCR, one entry per CDR3 protein. The profile shows about 640,000 distinct CDR3 sequences, less than 20% of them singletons. Material for sequencing was naive CD8+ T cells from blood, with Jurkat cell RNA spiked in. Described subset: FACS-sorted CD8+CD4-CCR7+CD45RA+ naive T cells. The origin of the receptors is a human donor in good health. Some libraries in this study had Jurkat cell RNA spiked in.

Many counts were recorded for this clonotype. The chain combines TRBV29-1 with TRBJ2-2; D ambiguous. V was shortened by 0 bases and J by 0 bases, with 11 bases between the two germline ends. This CDR3 is 16 amino acids long. Looked up from germline, CDR1 is SQVTM and CDR2 is ANQGSEA. CDR3 nucleotide sequence: TGCAGCGTTGAAGAGGCAGGCAGAACGAACACCGGGGAGCTGTTTTTT. Amino acids: CSVEEAGRTNTGELFF.

Only a few counts were recorded for this clonotype. This chain links TRBV6-5 with TRBJ2-1, with D perhaps matching TRBD1 (5 bases). Per germline, CDR1 MNHEY and CDR2 SVGAGI. CDR3 length: 14 residues. V shed 2 bases and J shed 3 bases, with 8 bases lying between them. The CDR3 nucleotides are TGTGCCAGCAGTTACCTGGACAACTACAATGAGCAGTTCTTC. It translates to CASSYLDNYNEQFF.

This clonotype was seen ten or more times. The chain joins TRBV13 to TRBJ2-7; TRBD2 matches 11 bases. V lost 5 bases and J lost 3; bases outside the gene matches: 6. Germline CDR1 is PRHDT and CDR2 is FYEKMQ (reference sequence). This CDR3 region has 15 residues. The CDR3 loop reads CASSPGTSGNYEQYF. DNA for the CDR3: TGTGCCAGCAGCCCCGGGACTAGCGGAAACTACGAGCAGTACTTC.

This clonotype was counted only a few times. The rearrangement joins TRBV11-2 to TRBJ2-1; possible D gene TRBD2, 6 bases. Deletions cut 2 bases from V and 2 bases from J, with 13 bases between. Germline V lookup: CDR1 SGHAT, CDR2 FQNNGV. CDR3 size: 16 residues. In nucleotides, the CDR3 is TGTGCCAGCAGCTTATTGGCGGGGCGGGCCTACAATGAGCAGTTCTTC. It yields the protein CASSLLAGRAYNEQFF. Based on the CDR3 plus reference TRBV11-2 and TRBJ2-1, the full variable domain is EAGVAQSPRYKIIEKRQSVAFWCNPISGHATLYWYQQILGQGPKLLIQFQNNGVVDDSQLPKDRFSAERLKGVDSTLKIQPAKLEDSAVYLCASSLLAGRAYNEQFFGPGTRLTVL.

This clonotype was recorded at least ten times. The J gene is TRBJ2-1, the V gene TRBV5-5; 11 bases map to TRBD2. The CDR3 consists of 18 residues. V dropped 4 bases and J dropped 2; count of bases not matched to a gene: 11. Germline V gene sequence: CDR1 SGHKS, CDR2 YYEKEE (reference sequence). CDR3: CASSPALLAGGTYNEQFF. In DNA, the CDR3 is TGTGCCAGCAGCCCGGCCCTTCTAGCGGGGGGTACCTACAATGAGCAGTTCTTC.

This clonotype was counted ten times or more. The V gene is TRBV29-1, the J gene TRBJ2-3; 9 nucleotides line up with TRBD1. The CDR3 is 14 residues long. Germline V gene sequence: CDR1 SQVTM, CDR2 ANQGSEA. The trim removed 6 bases at V and 4 bases at J, leaving 8 bases unmatched. The CDR3: CSVVQGAQADTQYF. CDR3 nucleotide sequence: TGCAGCGTCGTACAGGGGGCGCAGGCAGATACGCAGTATTTT.

J is TRBJ2-1 and V is TRBV24-1; a possible D gene is TRBD2 (5 bases). CDR1 is KGHDR, CDR2 SFDVKD, per germline. The CDR3 loop spans 12 amino acids. V lost 3 bases and J lost 12, with 11 bases in between. CDR3 region: CATSDVDGMQFF. CDR3 in DNA: TGTGCCACCAGTGATGTCGACGGGATGCAGTTCTTC.

Ten or more counts support this clonotype. The rearrangement links TRBV6-1 to TRBJ1-1, with D unclear. The CDR3 covers 13 residues. V was clipped by 8 bases and J by 1 base, with 11 bases between them. Germline V gene data show CDR1 as MNHNS and CDR2 as SASEGT. CDR3 residues: CASGVTRNTEAFF. The CDR3 bases are TGTGCCAGCGGGGTCACAAGGAACACTGAAGCTTTCTTT.

The table lists this clonotype with many counts. This sequence joins TRBV6-5 and TRBJ2-5, with D perhaps TRBD1 (6 bases). The ends were cut back, 8 bases at V and 3 bases at J, with 13 bases in the middle. Germline lookup yields CDR1 MNHEY and CDR2 SVGAGI. The CDR3 extends over 13 amino acids. In DNA form, the CDR3 reads TGTGCCAGCGGACCAGAGGGGGAAGAGACCCAGTACTTC. This translates into CASGPEGEETQYF.

This clonotype was seen ten or more times. The chain employs TRBV5-1 and TRBJ1-4, with D possibly being TRBD1 (5 bases). The germline V and J ends were trimmed by 0 bases and 0 bases, with 18 bases remaining between them. Germline V gene lookup returns CDR1 SGHRS and CDR2 YFSETQ. This CDR3 has 19 amino acids. CDR3 in DNA: TGCGCCAGCAGCTTGGGGGAATGGGCGGGACCCGCAACTAATGAAAAACTGTTTTTT. Translating gives CASSLGEWAGPATNEKLFF.

The V gene is TRBV3-1, the J gene TRBJ2-7; D not resolved. V shed 0 bases and J shed 5 bases, with 17 bases lying between them. The CDR3 has 16 amino acids. CDR1 is LGHDT and CDR2 is YNNKEL in the germline V gene (reference sequence). CDR3 sequence (DNA): TGTGCCAGCAGCCAAGATACGTACTCGGTACCCGACGAGCAGTACTTC. Translating gives CASSQDTYSVPDEQYF.

This clonotype has a handful of counts. This rearrangement joins TRBV30 to TRBJ1-2; D remains unclear. V lost 8 bases to trimming and J lost 9 bases, with 7 bases between them. Germline V gene sequence: CDR1 GTSNPN, CDR2 SVGIG (reference sequence). The CDR3 contains 8 residues. CDR3 sequence (DNA): TGTGCCCTGGAGAGCTACACCTTC. As protein: CALESYTF.

Concerning this clonotype: This may come from a read error, since a much larger clone is one base off. V and J are TRBV14 and TRBJ1-1; D gene unclear. The CDR3 extends over 15 amino acids. CDR1 is SGHDN, CDR2 FVKESK, per germline. The CDR3 DNA reads as TGTGCCAGCAGCCCTATTAAGGTTTTTGACACTGAAGCTTCCTTT. Translated, it gives CASSPIKVFDTEASF. Variable domain in full (rest from reference TRBV14 and TRBJ1-1): EAGVTQFPSHSVIEKGQTVTLRCDPISGHDNLYWYRRVMGKEIKFLLHFVKESKQDESGMPNNRFLAERTGGTYSTLKVQPAELEDSGVYFCASSPIKVFDTEASFGQGTRLTVV.

Note on this clonotype: This sequence may be a read error, since a much larger clone differs from it by one base. The chain carries TRBV15 and TRBJ2-5; 9 positions agree with TRBD1. This CDR3 is built from 15 residues. Germline values: CDR1 LNHNV, CDR2 YYDKDF (reference sequence). The CDR3 nucleotides read TGTGCCACCAGCAGGTACAGACAGGGGGAAGAGACCCTGTACTTC. Translating gives CATSRYRQGEETLYF.

The chain is built from TRBV28 and TRBJ2-7, with D possibly TRBD2 on 7 matching bases. CDR1 is MDHEN, CDR2 SYDVKM, per germline. This CDR3 has 17 amino acids. The V end lost 3 bases, the J end lost 2 bases, and 20 bases lay between the germline ends. The CDR3 coding sequence is TGTGCCAGCAGTTTTGGGGGGGGGCCTCACCCTACCTACGAGCAGTACTTC. Residues: CASSFGGGPHPTYEQYF.

This clonotype was seen repeatedly, ten times or more. V usage is TRBV4-2 and J usage is TRBJ2-7, with TRBD2 matching 8 bases. With 2 bases clipped from V and 0 bases from J, the junction kept 3 bases outside the gene matches. The CDR3 loop spans 15 amino acids. Germline V lookup: CDR1 LGHNA, CDR2 YNFKEQ. The CDR3 reads CASSQTGTSSYEQYF. DNA for the CDR3: TGTGCCAGCAGCCAAACCGGGACTAGCTCCTACGAGCAGTACTTC.

This clonotype was picked up many times. The rearrangement links TRBV9 to TRBJ2-7; 7 bases agree with TRBD1. Germline-derived CDR1 and CDR2 are SGDLS and YYNGEE. V was clipped by 3 bases and J by 3 bases; unmatched bases: 6. The CDR3 is 14 amino acids. The CDR3 is CASSEGQTNYEQYF. The CDR3 DNA follows: TGTGCCAGCAGCGAGGGACAGACTAACTACGAGCAGTACTTC.

This clonotype was recorded at least ten times. The V call is TRBV27, the J call TRBJ2-3, with TRBD2 as a possible D gene (5 bases). V was clipped by 2 bases and J by 6 bases, with 15 bases between them. The CDR3 covers 15 residues. CDR1 is MNHEY, CDR2 SMNVEV, per germline (reference sequence). The CDR3 DNA sequence: TGTGCCAGCAGTTTAGGTACTAGTGTTGCTGATACGCAGTATTTT. Residues: CASSLGTSVADTQYF.

In its sample, this clonotype was seen once. The chain combines TRBV7-2 with TRBJ2-1; 12 bases are shared with TRBD2. This CDR3 is built from 17 residues. Germline V gene sequence: CDR1 SGHTA, CDR2 FQGNSA. Unmatched junction bases numbered 10, after V lost 5 bases and J lost 5 bases. Here the CDR3 reads CASSLGTSGPSNNEQFF. CDR3 in DNA: TGTGCCAGCAGCCTAGGGACTAGCGGGCCTTCCAACAATGAGCAGTTCTTC.